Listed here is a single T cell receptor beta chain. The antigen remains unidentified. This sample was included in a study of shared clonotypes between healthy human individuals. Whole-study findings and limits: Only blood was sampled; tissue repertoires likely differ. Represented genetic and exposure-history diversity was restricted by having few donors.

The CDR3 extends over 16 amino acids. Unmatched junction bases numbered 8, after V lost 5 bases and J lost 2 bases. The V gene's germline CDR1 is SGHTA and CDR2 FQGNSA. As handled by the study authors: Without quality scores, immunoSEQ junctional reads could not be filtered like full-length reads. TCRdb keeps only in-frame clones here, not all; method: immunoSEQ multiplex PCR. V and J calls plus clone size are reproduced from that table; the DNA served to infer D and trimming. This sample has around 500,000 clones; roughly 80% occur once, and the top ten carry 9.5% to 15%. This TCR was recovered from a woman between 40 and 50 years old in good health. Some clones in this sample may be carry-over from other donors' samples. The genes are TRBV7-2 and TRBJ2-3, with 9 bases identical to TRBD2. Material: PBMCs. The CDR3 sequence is CASSQSGRIITDTQYF. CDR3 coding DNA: TGTGCCAGCAGCCAGAGCGGGAGGATTATCACAGATACGCAGTATTTT.